The 3 T cell receptor beta chains presented below share a single source sample, sequenced in a study of T cell repertoires in cytomegalovirus infection. No antigens are known for them. TCRdb passed the reads through MiXCR, listing each CDR3 protein once. The sample has some 200,000 distinct CDR3 sequences; less than 50% are singletons. Here the sequenced sample was CD8+ T cells from cultured PBMCs, taken from culture after CMV antigen stimulation. Every receptor here comes from a human donor in good health (CMV status not recorded). Some clones in this sample may be carry-over from other donors' samples.

To note about this clonotype: With a much larger clone just one base away, this may be a read error. The chain has TRBV7-2 and TRBJ2-2, with D possibly TRBD1 on 5 matching bases. CDR1 is SGHTA and CDR2 is FQGNSA in the germline V gene. The V gene lost 5 bases and the J gene lost 5 bases, with 18 bases spanning the gap. The CDR3 length is 16 residues. CDR3 bases: TGTGCCAGCAGCCAGAGGACATGGGGCTTAACCGGGGAGCTGTTTTTT. Its protein is CASSQRTWGLTGELFF.

This clonotype was observed a few times. V usage is TRBV12-3 or TRBV12-4 and J usage is TRBJ2-5, with D possibly being TRBD2 (5 bases). Between the trimmed V and J ends, which lost 6 bases and 2 bases, there was a span of 16 bases. The CDR3 runs to 15 residues. The CDR3 loop reads CASRRGFGMQETQYF. CDR3 DNA: TGTGCCAGCAGGCGAGGGTTCGGGATGCAAGAGACCCAGTACTTC.

The chain couples TRBV7-9 to TRBJ1-5; D unclear. In germline, CDR1 is SEHNR, CDR2 FQNEAQ (reference sequence). V was shortened by 1 base and J by 8 bases, with 9 bases between the two germline ends. The CDR3 runs to 13 residues. The CDR3 DNA is TGTGCCAGCAGCTTAGTTGCATCGAAGCCCCAGCATTTT. Protein: CASSLVASKPQHF. Looking up the rest from reference TRBV7-9 and TRBJ1-5 gives the full variable domain: DTGVSQNPRHKITKRGQNVTFRCDPISEHNRLYWYRQTLGQGPEFLTYFQNEAQLEKSRLLSDRFSAERPKGSFSTLEIQRTEQGDSAMYLCASSLVASKPQHFGDGTRLSIL.